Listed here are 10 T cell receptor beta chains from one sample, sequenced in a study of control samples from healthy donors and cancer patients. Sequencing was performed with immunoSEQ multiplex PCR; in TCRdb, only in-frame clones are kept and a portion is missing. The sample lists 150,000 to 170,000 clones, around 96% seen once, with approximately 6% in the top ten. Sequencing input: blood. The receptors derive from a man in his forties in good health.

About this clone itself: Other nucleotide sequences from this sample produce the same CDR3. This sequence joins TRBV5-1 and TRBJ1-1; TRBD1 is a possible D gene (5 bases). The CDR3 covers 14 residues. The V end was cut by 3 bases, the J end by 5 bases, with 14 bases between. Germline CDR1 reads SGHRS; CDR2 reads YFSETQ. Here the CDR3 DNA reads TGCGCCAGCAGCTCGGGGGGTCCGGGGACTGAAGCTTTCTTT. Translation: CASSSGGPGTEAFF.

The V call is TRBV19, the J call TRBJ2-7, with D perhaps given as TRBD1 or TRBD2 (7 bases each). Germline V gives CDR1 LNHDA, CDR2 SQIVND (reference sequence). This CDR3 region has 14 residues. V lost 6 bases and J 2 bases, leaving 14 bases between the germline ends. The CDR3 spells CASSRQGGPYEQYF. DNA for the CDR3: TGTGCCAGTAGCAGACAGGGAGGGCCCTACGAGCAGTACTTC.

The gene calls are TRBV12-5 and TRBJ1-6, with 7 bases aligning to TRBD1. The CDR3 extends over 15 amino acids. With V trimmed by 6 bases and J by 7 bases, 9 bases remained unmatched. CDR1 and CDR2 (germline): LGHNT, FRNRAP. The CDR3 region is CASGPDRAGNSPLHF. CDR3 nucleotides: TGTGCTAGTGGACCTGACAGGGCGGGCAATTCACCCCTCCACTTT.

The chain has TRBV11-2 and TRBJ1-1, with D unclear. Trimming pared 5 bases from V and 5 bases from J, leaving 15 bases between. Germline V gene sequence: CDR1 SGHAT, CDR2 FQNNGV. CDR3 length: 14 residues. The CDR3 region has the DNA TGTGCCAGCAGCCCCCAGTGGTCGGGGACTGAAGCTTTCTTT. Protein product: CASSPQWSGTEAFF.

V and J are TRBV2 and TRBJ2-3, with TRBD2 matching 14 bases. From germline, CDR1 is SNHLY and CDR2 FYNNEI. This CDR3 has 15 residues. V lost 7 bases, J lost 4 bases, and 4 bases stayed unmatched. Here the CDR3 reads CASTGTSGGADTQYF. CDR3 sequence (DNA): TGTGCCAGCACTGGGACTAGCGGGGGTGCAGATACGCAGTATTTT.

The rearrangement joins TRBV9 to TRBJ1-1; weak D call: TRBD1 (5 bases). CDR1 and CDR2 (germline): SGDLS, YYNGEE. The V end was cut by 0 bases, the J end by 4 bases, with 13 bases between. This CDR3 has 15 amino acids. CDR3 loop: CASSVGAGWSTEAFF. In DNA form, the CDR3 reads TGTGCCAGCAGCGTAGGGGCAGGGTGGAGCACTGAAGCTTTCTTT.

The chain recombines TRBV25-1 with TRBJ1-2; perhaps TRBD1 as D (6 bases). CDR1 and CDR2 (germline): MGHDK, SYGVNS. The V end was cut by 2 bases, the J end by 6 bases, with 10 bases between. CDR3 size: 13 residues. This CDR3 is CASSERAGDGYTF. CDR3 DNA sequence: TGTGCCAGCAGTGAACGGGCAGGGGATGGCTACACCTTC.

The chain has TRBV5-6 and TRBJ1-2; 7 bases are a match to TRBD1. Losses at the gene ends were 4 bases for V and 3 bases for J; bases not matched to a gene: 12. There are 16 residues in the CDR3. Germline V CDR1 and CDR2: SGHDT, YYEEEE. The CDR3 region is CASSPGEGASYYGYTF. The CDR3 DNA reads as TGTGCCAGCAGCCCCGGCGAGGGGGCGTCCTACTATGGCTACACCTTC.

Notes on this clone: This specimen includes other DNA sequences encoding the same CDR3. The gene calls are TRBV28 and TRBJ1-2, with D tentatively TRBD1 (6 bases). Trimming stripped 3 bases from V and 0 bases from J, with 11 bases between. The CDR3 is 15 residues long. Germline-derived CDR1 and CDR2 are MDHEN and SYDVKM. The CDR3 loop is CASSFGGASNYGYTF. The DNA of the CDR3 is TGTGCCAGCAGTTTTGGGGGGGCTTCTAACTATGGCTACACCTTC.

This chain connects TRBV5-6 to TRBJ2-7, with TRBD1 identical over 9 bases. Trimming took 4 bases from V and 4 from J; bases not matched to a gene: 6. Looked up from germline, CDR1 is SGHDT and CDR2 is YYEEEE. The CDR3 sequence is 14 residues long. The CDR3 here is CASSPGTGMYEQYF. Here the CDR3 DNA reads TGTGCCAGCAGCCCCGGGACAGGGATGTACGAGCAGTACTTC.